The entry below gives a single TCR beta chain sequence along with its context. Original analysis: Quantification of nucleated cells was approximated via reference gene primer amplification. Generated by immunoSEQ multiplex PCR, the TCRdb table keeps only in-frame clones and is missing some. The DNA was the basis for D and trimming; V, J and clone size are from that table. The sample lists a few hundred thousand clones, about 86% occurring once. The data were obtained in a study of blood T cell repertoires in COVID-19. The overall study: Sites across the United States, Italy and Spain contributed samples from acute and convalescent COVID-19. Sources were T cells, B-cell-depleted T cells, or PBMCs; the material itself was cDNA or gDNA.

The sample consisted of peripheral blood. This receptor was taken from a young man with active or convalescent COVID-19.

The CDR3 loop reads CAWSVPGGRQPQHF. CDR3 bases: TGTGCCTGGAGTGTACCAGGGGGACGACAGCCCCAGCATTTT. The chain combines TRBV30 with TRBJ1-5, with TRBD1 identical over 7 bases. Losses at the gene ends were 0 bases for V and 7 bases for J; bases not matched to a gene: 6. Germline assignment: CDR1 GTSNPN and CDR2 SVGIG (reference sequence). The CDR3 covers 14 residues.